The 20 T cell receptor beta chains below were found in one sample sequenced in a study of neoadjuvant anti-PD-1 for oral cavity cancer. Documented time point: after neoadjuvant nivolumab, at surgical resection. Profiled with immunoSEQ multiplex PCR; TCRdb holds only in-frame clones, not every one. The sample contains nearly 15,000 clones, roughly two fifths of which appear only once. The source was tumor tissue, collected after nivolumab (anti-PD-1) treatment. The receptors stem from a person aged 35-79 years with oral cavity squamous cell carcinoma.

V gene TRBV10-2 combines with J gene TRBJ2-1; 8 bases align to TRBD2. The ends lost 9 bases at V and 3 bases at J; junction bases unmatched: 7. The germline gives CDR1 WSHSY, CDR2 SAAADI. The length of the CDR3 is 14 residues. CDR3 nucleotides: TGCGCCAGTGGGGACGGGACTAGCTACAATGAGCAGTTCTTC. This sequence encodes CASGDGTSYNEQFF.

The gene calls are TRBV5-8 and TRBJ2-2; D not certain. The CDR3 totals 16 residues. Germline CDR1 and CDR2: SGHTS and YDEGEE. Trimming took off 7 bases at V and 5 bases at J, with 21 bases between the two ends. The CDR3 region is CASPPRRDYRTGELFF. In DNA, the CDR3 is TGTGCCAGCCCCCCTCGAAGGGATTATAGAACCGGGGAGCTGTTTTTT.

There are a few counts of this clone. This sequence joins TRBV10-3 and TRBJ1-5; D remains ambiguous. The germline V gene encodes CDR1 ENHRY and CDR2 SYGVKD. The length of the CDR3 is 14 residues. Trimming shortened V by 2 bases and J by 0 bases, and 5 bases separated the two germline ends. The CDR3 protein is CAISEIGSNQPQHF. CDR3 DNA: TGTGCCATCAGTGAGATAGGTAGCAATCAGCCCCAGCATTTT.

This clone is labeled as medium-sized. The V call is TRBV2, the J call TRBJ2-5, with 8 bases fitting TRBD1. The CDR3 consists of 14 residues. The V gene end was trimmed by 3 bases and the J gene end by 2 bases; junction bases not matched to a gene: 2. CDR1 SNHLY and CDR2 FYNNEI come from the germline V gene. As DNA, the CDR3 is TGTGCCAGCAGTGAGTACAGGGGGCAAGAGACCCAGTACTTC. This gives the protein CASSEYRGQETQYF.

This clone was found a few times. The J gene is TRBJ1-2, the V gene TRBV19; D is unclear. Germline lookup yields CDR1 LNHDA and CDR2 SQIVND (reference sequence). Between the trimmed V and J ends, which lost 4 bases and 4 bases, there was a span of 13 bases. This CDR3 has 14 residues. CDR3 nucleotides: TGTGCCAGTAGTACATGGACCGTAGGCTATGGCTACACCTTC. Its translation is CASSTWTVGYGYTF.

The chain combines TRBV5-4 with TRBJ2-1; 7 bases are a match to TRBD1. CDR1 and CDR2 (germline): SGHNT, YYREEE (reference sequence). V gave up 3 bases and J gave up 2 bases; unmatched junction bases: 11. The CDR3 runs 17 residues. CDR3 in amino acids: CASSSAPGQRTYNEQFF. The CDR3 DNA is TGTGCCAGCAGCTCGGCCCCGGGACAGAGGACCTACAATGAGCAGTTCTTC.

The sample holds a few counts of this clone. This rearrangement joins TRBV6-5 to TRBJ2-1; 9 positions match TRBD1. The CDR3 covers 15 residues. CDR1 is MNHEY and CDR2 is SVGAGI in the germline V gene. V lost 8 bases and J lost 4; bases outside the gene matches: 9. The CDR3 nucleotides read TGTGCCAGCGCCTATCCAGGACAGGGGTACAATGAGCAGTTCTTC. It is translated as CASAYPGQGYNEQFF.

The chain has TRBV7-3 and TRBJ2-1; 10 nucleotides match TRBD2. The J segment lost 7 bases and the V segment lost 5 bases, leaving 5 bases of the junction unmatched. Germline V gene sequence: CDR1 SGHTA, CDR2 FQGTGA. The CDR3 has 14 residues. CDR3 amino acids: CASSEAGGRNEQFF. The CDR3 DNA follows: TGTGCCAGCAGCGAAGCGGGGGGGCGGAATGAGCAGTTCTTC. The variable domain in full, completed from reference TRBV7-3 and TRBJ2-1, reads GAGVSQTPSNKVTEKGKYVELRCDPISGHTALYWYRQSLGQGPEFLIYFQGTGAADDSGLPNDRFFAVRPEGSVSTLKIQRTERGDSAVYLCASSEAGGRNEQFFGPGTRLTVL.

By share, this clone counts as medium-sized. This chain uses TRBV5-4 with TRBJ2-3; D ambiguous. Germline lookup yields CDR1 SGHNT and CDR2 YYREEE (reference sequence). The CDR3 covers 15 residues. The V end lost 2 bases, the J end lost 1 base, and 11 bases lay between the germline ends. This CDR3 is CASSLDSSGTDTQYF. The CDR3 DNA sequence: TGTGCCAGCAGCTTAGATTCATCGGGCACAGATACGCAGTATTTT.

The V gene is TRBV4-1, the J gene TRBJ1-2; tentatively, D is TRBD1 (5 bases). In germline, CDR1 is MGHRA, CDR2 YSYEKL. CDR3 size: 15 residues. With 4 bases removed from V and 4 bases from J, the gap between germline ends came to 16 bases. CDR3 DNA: TGCGCCAGCAGCCGAGGGAGCGGGGGTGGCTATGGCTACACCTTC. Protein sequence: CASSRGSGGGYGYTF.

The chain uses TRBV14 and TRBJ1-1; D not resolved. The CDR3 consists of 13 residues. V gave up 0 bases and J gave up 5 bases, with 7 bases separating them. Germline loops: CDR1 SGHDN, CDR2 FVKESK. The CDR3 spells CASSQEWVTEAFF. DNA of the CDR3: TGTGCCAGCAGCCAAGAATGGGTTACTGAAGCTTTCTTT.

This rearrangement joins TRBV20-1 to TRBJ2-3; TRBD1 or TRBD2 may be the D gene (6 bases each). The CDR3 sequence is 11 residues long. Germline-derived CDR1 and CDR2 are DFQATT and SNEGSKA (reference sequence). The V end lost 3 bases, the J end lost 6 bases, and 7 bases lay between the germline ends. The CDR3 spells CSASGGDTQYF. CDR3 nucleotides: TGCAGTGCTAGCGGGGGCGATACGCAGTATTTT.

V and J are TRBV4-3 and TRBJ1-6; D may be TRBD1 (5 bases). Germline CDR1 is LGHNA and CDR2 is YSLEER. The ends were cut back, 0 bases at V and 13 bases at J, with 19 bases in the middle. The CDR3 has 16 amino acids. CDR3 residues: CASSQEVGRENGPLHF. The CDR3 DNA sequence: TGCGCCAGCAGCCAAGAAGTGGGCAGGGAGAACGGGCCCCTCCACTTT.

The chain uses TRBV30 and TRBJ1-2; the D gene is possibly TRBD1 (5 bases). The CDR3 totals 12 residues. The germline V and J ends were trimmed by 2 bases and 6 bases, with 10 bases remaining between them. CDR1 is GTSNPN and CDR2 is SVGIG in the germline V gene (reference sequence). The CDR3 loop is CAWSRQSDGYTF. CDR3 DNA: TGTGCCTGGAGTAGACAGTCAGATGGCTACACCTTC.

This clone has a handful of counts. CDR3 in DNA: TGTGCCAGCAGCGTAGGTGGGGATGGCTACACCTTC. This gives the protein CASSVGGDGYTF. The V call is TRBV9, the J call TRBJ1-2; D uncertain. V was trimmed by 0 bases and J by 6 bases, leaving 6 bases between them. CDR1 is SGDLS and CDR2 is YYNGEE in the germline V gene. This CDR3 is built from 12 residues.

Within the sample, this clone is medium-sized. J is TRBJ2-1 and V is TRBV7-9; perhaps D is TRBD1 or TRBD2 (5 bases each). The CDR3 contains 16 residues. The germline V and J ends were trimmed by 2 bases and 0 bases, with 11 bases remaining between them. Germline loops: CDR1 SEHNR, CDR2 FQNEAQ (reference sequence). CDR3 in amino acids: CASSLNRGPSYNEQFF. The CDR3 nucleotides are TGTGCCAGCAGCTTAAACCGGGGACCCTCCTACAATGAGCAGTTCTTC.

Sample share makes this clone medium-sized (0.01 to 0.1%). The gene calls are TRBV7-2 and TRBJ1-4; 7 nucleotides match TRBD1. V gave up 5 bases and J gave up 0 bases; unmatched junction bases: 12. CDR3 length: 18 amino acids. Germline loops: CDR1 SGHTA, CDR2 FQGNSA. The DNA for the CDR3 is TGTGCCAGCAGCGTTCAAGGGGGCATTTTAGCAACTAATGAAAAACTGTTTTTT. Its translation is CASSVQGGILATNEKLFF.

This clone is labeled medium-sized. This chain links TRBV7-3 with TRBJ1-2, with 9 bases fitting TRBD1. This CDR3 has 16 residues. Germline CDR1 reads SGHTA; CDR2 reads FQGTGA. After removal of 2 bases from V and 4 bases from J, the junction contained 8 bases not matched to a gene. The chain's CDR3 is CASSLGGQGESYGYTF. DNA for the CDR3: TGTGCCAGCAGCTTAGGGGGACAGGGCGAGAGCTATGGCTACACCTTC. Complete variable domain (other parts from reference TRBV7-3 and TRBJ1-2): GAGVSQTPSNKVTEKGKYVELRCDPISGHTALYWYRQSLGQGPEFLIYFQGTGAADDSGLPNDRFFAVRPEGSVSTLKIQRTERGDSAVYLCASSLGGQGESYGYTFGSGTRLTVV.

The CDR3 loop reads CASSQEDRGVAFF. CDR3 bases: TGTGCCAGCAGCCAAGAGGACAGGGGAGTCGCTTTCTTT. The chain has TRBV4-2 and TRBJ1-1; 9 bases align to TRBD1. Germline lookup yields CDR1 LGHNA and CDR2 YNFKEQ. With 0 bases clipped from V and 11 bases from J, the junction kept 4 bases outside the gene matches. The CDR3 covers 13 residues.

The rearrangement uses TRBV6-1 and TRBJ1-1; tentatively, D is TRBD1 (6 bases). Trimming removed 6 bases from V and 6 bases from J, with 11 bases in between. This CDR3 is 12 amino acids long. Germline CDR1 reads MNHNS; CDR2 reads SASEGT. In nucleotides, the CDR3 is TGTGCCAGCAGCCCCAGGGGCGCTGAAGCTTTCTTT. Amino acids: CASSPRGAEAFF.